Detailed here is one TCR beta chain. Participants had their cohort set by participant-reported clinical history. These data originate in a study of blood T cell repertoires in COVID-19. Study in general: Samples came from the United States, Italy and Spain, spanning acute and convalescent COVID-19.

The repertoire was sequenced with immunoSEQ multiplex PCR; TCRdb's copy has only in-frame clones and lacks some. This table holds about 140,000 clones, almost 85% found once. Germline values: CDR1 SNHLY, CDR2 FYNNEI. V was cut by 6 bases and J by 4 bases, with 9 bases left in between. This CDR3 contains 12 residues. The sequencing sample was made of PBMCs or T cells enriched from blood (not recorded which). This chain joins TRBV2 and TRBJ2-5; D possibly corresponds to TRBD1 (6 bases). The sequence came from a woman in her fifties or sixties with acute COVID-19. CDR3 amino acids: CASSPGVETQYF. CDR3 sequence (DNA): TGTGCCAGCAGCCCAGGGGTAGAGACCCAGTACTTC.